Presented here are 21 T cell receptor beta chains from one specimen sequenced in a study of cytomegalovirus exposure and HLA in healthy donors. Primers included in the PCR were 60 Vbeta and 13 Jbeta primers. Using immunoSEQ multiplex PCR, the repertoire was profiled, and TCRdb retains in-frame clones only, with some absent. The sample lists 160,000 or so clones, over 75% occurring once. Material: PBMCs. The receptors come from a woman aged 30 to 39 in good health and CMV-seronegative.

A single count supports this clone. The chain recombines TRBV6-1 with TRBJ1-2; D is perhaps TRBD1 (6 bases). The CDR3 covers 13 residues. Trimming removed 11 bases from V and 4 bases from J, with 17 bases in between. CDR1 and CDR2 (germline): MNHNS, SASEGT. This CDR3 reads CAAGPVRGYGYTF. The CDR3 bases are TGTGCCGCTGGTCCGGTCAGGGGCTATGGCTACACCTTC.

The rearrangement links TRBV2 to TRBJ2-6; TRBD1 matches 7 bases. Germline V gives CDR1 SNHLY, CDR2 FYNNEI. The CDR3 totals 14 residues. J gave up 1 base and V 7 bases, and 1 base lay outside the gene matches. CDR3 bases: TGTGCCAGCATGGGACAGTCTGGGGCCAACGTCCTGACTTTC. It is translated as CASMGQSGANVLTF.

There are a few counts of this clone. This chain links TRBV10-3 with TRBJ1-3, with D possibly matching TRBD1 (5 bases). V was shortened by 5 bases and J by 1 base, with 12 bases between the two germline ends. Germline CDR1 ENHRY, CDR2 SYGVKD. The CDR3 is 15 amino acids. CDR3 sequence (DNA): TGTGCCATCAGTACAGAAGCAGGGTCTGGAAACACCATATATTTT. Its translation: CAISTEAGSGNTIYF.

This clone was seen only once. V and J are TRBV2 and TRBJ1-4; the match to TRBD1 covers 9 bases. CDR3 size: 13 residues. Germline CDR1 and CDR2: SNHLY and FYNNEI. J lost 6 bases, V lost 7 bases, and 3 bases had no gene match. DNA for the CDR3: TGTGCCAGCAACAGACAGGGGGATGAAAAACTGTTTTTT. Its protein is CASNRQGDEKLFF. The full variable domain, with the rest looked up from reference TRBV2 and TRBJ1-4, is EPEVTQTPSHQVTQMGQEVILRCVPISNHLYFYWYRQILGQKVEFLVSFYNNEISEKSEIFDDQFSVERPDGSNFTLKIRSTKLEDSAMYFCASNRQGDEKLFFGSGTQLSVL.

The chain is built from TRBV7-6 and TRBJ2-7; D is possibly TRBD1 (5 bases). V was clipped by 4 bases and J by 5 bases, with 9 bases between them. Looked up from germline, CDR1 is SGHVS and CDR2 is FNYEAQ. The CDR3 is 12 residues long. CDR3: CASSWQGNEQYF. In DNA, the CDR3 is TGTGCCAGCAGCTGGCAGGGTAACGAGCAGTACTTC.

The rearrangement links TRBV5-1 to TRBJ1-1, with a possible D match to TRBD1 (6 bases). Germline values: CDR1 SGHRS, CDR2 YFSETQ. This CDR3 region has 13 residues. V lost 0 bases and J lost 12, with 15 bases in between. For the CDR3, the DNA is TGCGCCAGCAGCTTGGAGGCCCCGACAGGCCCTTTCTTT. Its translation: CASSLEAPTGPFF.

The chain has TRBV15 and TRBJ2-3, with a possible D match to TRBD2 (6 bases). The V gene lost 3 bases and the J gene lost 1 base, with 11 bases spanning the gap. CDR1 and CDR2 from the germline V gene are LNHNV and YYDKDF (reference sequence). The CDR3 sequence is 15 residues long. In DNA form, the CDR3 reads TGTGCCACCAGCAGTGTGGGGGGAGGCACAGATACGCAGTATTTT. This translates into CATSSVGGGTDTQYF. Full variable domain (missing parts from reference TRBV15 and TRBJ2-3): DAMVIQNPRYQVTQFGKPVTLSCSQTLNHNVMYWYQQKSSQAPKLLFHYYDKDFNNEADTPDNFQSRRPNTSFCFLDIRSPGLGDTAMYLCATSSVGGGTDTQYFGPGTRLTVL.

This clone was observed a single time. The gene calls are TRBV2 and TRBJ1-6; 8 nucleotides agree with TRBD1. This CDR3 has 16 residues. The germline CDR1 and CDR2 sequences are SNHLY and FYNNEI. V was clipped by 7 bases and J by 4 bases; unmatched bases: 9. The CDR3 DNA sequence: TGTGCCAGCACCCCGGACAGGGCCGAGTATAATTCACCCCTCCACTTT. Its translation is CASTPDRAEYNSPLHF. Together with reference TRBV2 and TRBJ1-6, the CDR3 gives the full variable domain: EPEVTQTPSHQVTQMGQEVILRCVPISNHLYFYWYRQILGQKVEFLVSFYNNEISEKSEIFDDQFSVERPDGSNFTLKIRSTKLEDSAMYFCASTPDRAEYNSPLHFGNGTRLTVT.

The table lists this clone with a count of one. The V and J genes are TRBV28 and TRBJ1-2, with a tentative D call TRBD1 (5 bases). The CDR3 contains 12 residues. V lost 5 bases, J lost 4 bases, and 8 bases lay in between. Germline loops: CDR1 MDHEN, CDR2 SYDVKM. The CDR3, as DNA: TGTGCCAGCAGTCGGGGGACCTATGGCTACACCTTC. It is translated as CASSRGTYGYTF.

This clone was observed a handful of times. The chain is built from TRBV5-1 and TRBJ2-3; 9 bases align to TRBD2. CDR1 and CDR2 from the germline V gene are SGHRS and YFSETQ. With V trimmed by 4 bases and J by 3 bases, 6 bases remained unmatched. The CDR3 spans 15 residues. This CDR3 reads CASSVDSGGTDTQYF. DNA for the CDR3: TGCGCCAGCAGCGTGGATAGCGGGGGTACAGATACGCAGTATTTT.

V and J are TRBV11-3 and TRBJ2-2, with D tentatively TRBD2 (6 bases). V was cut by 0 bases and J by 4 bases, with 12 bases left in between. From germline, CDR1 is SGHNT and CDR2 YENEEA. The CDR3 is made up of 16 amino acids. CDR3 amino acids: CASSLEGGYRTGELFF. CDR3 sequence (DNA): TGTGCCAGCAGCTTAGAAGGAGGGTATCGCACCGGGGAGCTGTTTTTT.

The genes are TRBV18 and TRBJ1-5; perhaps TRBD1 as D (5 bases). The CDR3 runs 13 residues. Germline lookup yields CDR1 KGHSH and CDR2 LQKENI. The germline V and J ends were trimmed by 6 bases and 0 bases, with 6 bases remaining between them. CDR3: CASSQGSNQPQHF. The CDR3 coding sequence is TGTGCCAGCTCGCAGGGTAGCAATCAGCCCCAGCATTTT.

This clone was counted once. The chain combines TRBV30 with TRBJ2-5; TRBD2 matches at 7 bases. Germline assignment: CDR1 GTSNPN and CDR2 SVGIG (reference sequence). The V gene end was trimmed by 4 bases and the J gene end by 2 bases; junction bases not matched to a gene: 10. CDR3 length equals 15 residues. CDR3 amino acids: CAWTPRASGQETQYF. Written as DNA, the CDR3 is TGTGCCTGGACCCCCCGAGCTAGCGGTCAAGAGACCCAGTACTTC.

The chain carries TRBV11-2 and TRBJ2-4; 13 bases are shared with TRBD2. This CDR3 is 16 amino acids long. Germline values: CDR1 SGHAT, CDR2 FQNNGV. With 5 bases clipped from V and 3 bases from J, the junction kept 4 bases outside the gene matches. The CDR3 region has the DNA TGTGCCAGCAGCGGGACTAGCGGGGCTGACAAAAACATTCAGTACTTC. This translates into CASSGTSGADKNIQYF.

The chain recombines TRBV4-1 with TRBJ1-2; D may be TRBD1 (5 bases). V was pared by 7 bases and J by 4 bases, with 16 bases between. This CDR3 has 14 residues. The germline V gene has CDR1 MGHRA and CDR2 YSYEKL. The CDR3 here is CASTAGWGVYGYTF. CDR3 bases: TGCGCCAGCACCGCCGGTTGGGGGGTCTATGGCTACACCTTC.

The chain employs TRBV2 and TRBJ1-6; D is undetermined. This CDR3 has 15 amino acids. Germline CDR1 and CDR2: SNHLY and FYNNEI. Trimming removed 4 bases from V and 8 bases from J, with 15 bases in between. CDR3 DNA sequence: TGTGCCAGCAGTGGACTGGCCCAACGCGATTCACCCCTCCACTTT. Amino acid sequence: CASSGLAQRDSPLHF.

The chain has TRBV6-6 and TRBJ2-3; D is possibly TRBD2 (5 bases). CDR3 length: 15 residues. V was clipped by 6 bases and J by 0 bases, with 13 bases between them. Germline V CDR1 and CDR2: MNHNY, SVGAGI (reference sequence). The CDR3 spells CASRLSGTSTDTQYF. The CDR3 DNA reads TGTGCCAGCAGACTGAGCGGAACTAGCACAGATACGCAGTATTTT.

This chain connects TRBV5-8 to TRBJ2-2; D is possibly TRBD1 (5 bases). The length of the CDR3 is 14 residues. V was pared by 0 bases and J by 6 bases, with 9 bases between. Germline-derived CDR1 and CDR2 are SGHTS and YDEGEE. Here the CDR3 DNA reads TGTGCCAGCAGCTTGGACAGGCTGGCCGGGGAGCTGTTTTTT. Translation gives CASSLDRLAGELFF. The whole variable domain, filled in from reference TRBV5-8 and TRBJ2-2, reads EAGVTQSPTHLIKTRGQQATLRCSPISGHTSVYWYQQALGLGLQFLLWYDEGEERNRGNFPPRFSGRQFPNYSSELNVNALELEDSALYLCASSLDRLAGELFFGEGSRLTVL.

V gene TRBV5-4 combines with J gene TRBJ2-1, with a tentative D call TRBD2 (6 bases). V dropped 3 bases and J dropped 4 bases, with 11 bases sitting between them. In germline, CDR1 is SGHNT, CDR2 YYREEE (reference sequence). This CDR3 has 14 residues. CDR3 in DNA: TGTGCCAGCAGCTCGACTAGGACTTACAATGAGCAGTTCTTC. Its protein is CASSSTRTYNEQFF.

In the case of this clone: Other DNA sequences in this specimen translate into the identical CDR3. This chain links TRBV28 with TRBJ1-5; D perhaps matches TRBD1 (6 bases). The CDR3 extends over 18 amino acids. The V end lost 3 bases, the J end lost 0 bases, and 18 bases lay between the germline ends. Germline CDR1 MDHEN, CDR2 SYDVKM. The CDR3 nucleotides read TGTGCCAGCAGTTTGACGGTAGGGGGGGGCCCTAGCAATCAGCCCCAGCATTTT. Amino acids: CASSLTVGGGPSNQPQHF.

This sequence joins TRBV13 and TRBJ2-7, with 8 bases lining up with TRBD2. Trimming removed 0 bases from V and 2 bases from J; junction bases left unmatched: 9. The CDR3 contains 17 residues. The germline gives CDR1 PRHDT, CDR2 FYEKMQ (reference sequence). CDR3 coding DNA: TGTGCCAGCAGCTTAGGACTAGCGGAGGACGTGGCCTACGAGCAGTACTTC. This gives the protein CASSLGLAEDVAYEQYF.